The clone carrying this T cell receptor (beta chain) occurred a few times. Antigen: not known. MiXCR was run by TCRdb on the 5' RACE reads, yielding one entry per CDR3 protein. The sample comprises about 200,000 distinct CDR3 sequences, 9.5% to 15% of which are singletons, and about 17% rests with the top ten. The data originate from a study of CD8 T cells in ankylosing spondylitis. Findings and caveats of the study: Clones tied to disease were said to be significantly enriched in matched ankylosing spondylitis synovial fluid. Earlier authors reported some of these motif variants in reactive arthritis synovial fluid and blood.

This TCR came from a male donor with ankylosing spondylitis or in good health (not recorded which). The source material was blood, either unsorted or a sorted T cell fraction (not recorded which).

The CDR3 DNA follows: TGCGCCAGCAGCTCAGGGACTAGATACACCGGGGAGCTGTTTTTT. Translated, it gives CASSSGTRYTGELFF. The rearrangement joins TRBV5-1 to TRBJ2-2; 8 nucleotides agree with TRBD2. V shed 3 bases, J shed 3 bases, and the junction held 4 bases outside the gene matches. Germline lookup yields CDR1 SGHRS and CDR2 YFSETQ. This CDR3 contains 15 residues. Using reference TRBV5-1 and TRBJ2-2 for the parts outside the CDR3, the full variable domain is KAGVTQTPRYLIKTRGQQVTLSCSPISGHRSVSWYQQTPGQGLQFLFEYFSETQRNKGNFPGRFSGRQFSNSRSEMNVSTLELGDSALYLCASSSGTRYTGELFFGEGSRLTVL.